This T cell receptor (beta chain) was recorded in a study of cytotoxic CD8 clonotypes in ibrutinib-treated CLL. Turning to the study itself: Complete response was seen in 2 patients and partial in approximately 25; roughly twelve progressed and roughly 14 stayed remitted after a median around 68 months. Investigators collected response samples after a median 12 months of treatment, range 6 to 36. Study-wide results and caveats: Pretreatment clonality was elevated relative to age-matched healthy donors and paralleled circulating CD8+ T-cell counts.

The CDR3 has 15 amino acids. V shed 0 bases and J shed 4 bases, with 11 bases lying between them. CDR1 and CDR2 (germline): SGHNT, YYREEE (reference sequence). Some clones are missing from TCRdb's copy, which holds only in-frame ones; the method was immunoSEQ multiplex PCR. This sample carries about 89,000 clones, 70% to 80% of them seen once, and the ten largest clones take 32%. Concerning this clone: Its antigen is still unknown.

The source of this sequence is a human donor with chronic lymphocytic leukemia. The material was PBMCs, obtained after 12 months of ibrutinib treatment. The chain links TRBV5-4 to TRBJ2-1; no reliable D call. In DNA form, the CDR3 reads TGTGCCAGCAGCTTGGCTGGAAATGATTACAATGAGCAGTTCTTC. It is translated as CASSLAGNDYNEQFF.